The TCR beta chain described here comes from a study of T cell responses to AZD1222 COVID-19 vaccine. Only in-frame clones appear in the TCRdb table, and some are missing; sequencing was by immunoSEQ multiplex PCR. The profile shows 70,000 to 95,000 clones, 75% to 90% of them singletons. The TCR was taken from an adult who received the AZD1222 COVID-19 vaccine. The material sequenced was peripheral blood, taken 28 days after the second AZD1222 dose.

The CDR3 protein is CATSREIAFYGYTF. As DNA, the CDR3 is TGTGCCACCAGCAGAGAGATTGCTTTCTATGGCTACACCTTC. This chain uses TRBV15 with TRBJ1-2; D not resolved. Per germline, CDR1 LNHNV and CDR2 YYDKDF (reference sequence). The CDR3 consists of 14 residues. Trimming removed 0 bases at V and 4 bases at J, with 9 bases between.